This T cell receptor (beta chain) comes out of a study of blood T cell repertoires in COVID-19 (dated by TCRdb to about 2020). For context, the study as a whole: Samples covering the acute and convalescent phases of COVID-19 were provided by collaborators in the United States, Italy and Spain. The prospective study material was composed of cDNA or gDNA derived from T cells, B-cell-depleted T cells, or PBMCs. Deeply sampled blood TCRbeta repertoires from subjects exposed to, actively infected with, or recovered from COVID-19 were included in the dataset. The repertoires were released in a freely available public database intended as a resource for research on the immune response to SARS-CoV-2. The samples were drawn from two sources: the first 160 participants of the ongoing ImmuneRACE study, and 1,254 subjects contributed by 6 global collaborators. A de-identified subject ID, COVID-19 status, age in years and sex were almost always included in the sample metadata. Where available, HLA class I and class II types were obtained from metadata supplied by the sample provider rather than from assay-based typing. The study at large found these results: The amount of clinical and demographic metadata varied by source and participant and was provided uncurated.

The immunoSEQ Assay, a bias-controlled multiplex PCR, was used to amplify TCRbeta CDR3 regions from genomic DNA. On the study's bioinformatics: The number of nucleated cells in each sample was estimated by amplification of reference gene primers within the assay. To quantify the absolute abundance of each unique TCRbeta CDR3 rearrangement, sequence reads were collapsed and filtered. Productive Simpson clonality was computed per sample as the square root of Simpson's diversity index over productive rearrangements. In its TCRdb copy, this immuneACCESS table keeps in-frame sequences only and misses some clones. Where compared with another copy, unresolved V genes explain less than half of these, and the others have no known cause. V, J and clone size reflect that table, while D and trimming were determined from the DNA. Counted in this sample were about 220,000 clones; around 82% of them appeared once. 2% to 2.5% of the sample belongs to the ten largest clones.

Reading the germline V gene (reference sequence) gives CDR1 SEHNR and CDR2 FQNEAQ. From the cysteine up to the phenylalanine, the CDR3 has a length of 14 residues. The entry retains the CDR3 DNA only, 42 bases that are in frame from base 1. Deletion took 0 bases off V and 8 bases off J, with a span of 13 bases between the germline ends. Whole blood was collected in K2EDTA tubes by collaborating institutions according to the institutions' own protocols. For TCRbeta analysis, collaborators shipped samples in one of three forms: frozen whole blood, isolated PBMCs, or DNA extracted from either of those sample types. Concerning this clone itself: The antigen it recognizes is unknown. Qualities for individual bases were not recorded, and no much larger clone is one base off.

The sample consisted of peripheral blood. Recombination linked TRBV7-9 to TRBJ1-2, and TRBD1 may be the D gene, going by 6 matching bases. This clonotype originated in a woman in her fifties or sixties with acute or convalescent COVID-19. The CDR3 reads CASSLAGGQLGYTF. The DNA reads TGTGCCAGCAGCTTAGCGGGGGGGCAGCTCGGCTACACCTTC.